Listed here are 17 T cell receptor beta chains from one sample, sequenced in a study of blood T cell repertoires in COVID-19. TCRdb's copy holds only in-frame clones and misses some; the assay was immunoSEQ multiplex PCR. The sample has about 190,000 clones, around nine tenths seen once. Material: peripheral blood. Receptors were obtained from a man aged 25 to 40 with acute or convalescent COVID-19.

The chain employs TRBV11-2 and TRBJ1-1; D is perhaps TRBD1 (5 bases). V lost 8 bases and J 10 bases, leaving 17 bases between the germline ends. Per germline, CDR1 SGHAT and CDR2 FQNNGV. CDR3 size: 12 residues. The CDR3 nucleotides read TGTGCCAGCGCGGGGAGACAGCAAACAGCTTTCTTT. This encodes CASAGRQQTAFF.

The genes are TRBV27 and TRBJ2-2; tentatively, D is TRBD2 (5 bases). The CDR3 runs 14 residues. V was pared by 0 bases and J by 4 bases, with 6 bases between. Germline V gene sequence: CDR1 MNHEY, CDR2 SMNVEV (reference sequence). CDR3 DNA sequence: TGTGCCAGCAGTTTATCCGAGGGCACCGGGGAGCTGTTTTTT. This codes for CASSLSEGTGELFF.

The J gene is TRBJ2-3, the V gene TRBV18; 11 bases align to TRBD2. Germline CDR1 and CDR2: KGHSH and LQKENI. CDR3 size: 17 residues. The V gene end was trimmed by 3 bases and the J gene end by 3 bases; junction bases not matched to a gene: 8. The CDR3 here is CASSPYLTSGTTDTQYF. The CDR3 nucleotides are TGTGCCAGCTCACCCTATCTGACTAGCGGGACGACAGATACGCAGTATTTT.

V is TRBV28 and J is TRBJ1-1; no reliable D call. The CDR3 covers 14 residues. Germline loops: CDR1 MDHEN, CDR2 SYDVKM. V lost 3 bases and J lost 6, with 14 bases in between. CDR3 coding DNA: TGTGCCAGCAGTTTGAGGGTCCGGGAACCTGAAGCTTTCTTT. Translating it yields CASSLRVREPEAFF.

This CDR3 is CASSPGVAGFNEQFF. The CDR3 coding sequence is TGTGCCAGCAGCCCTGGAGTAGCGGGATTTAATGAGCAGTTCTTC. The chain has TRBV11-2 and TRBJ2-1; 8 nucleotides line up with TRBD2. V gave up 5 bases and J gave up 7 bases; unmatched junction bases: 10. Germline V gene data show CDR1 as SGHAT and CDR2 as FQNNGV. This CDR3 contains 15 residues.

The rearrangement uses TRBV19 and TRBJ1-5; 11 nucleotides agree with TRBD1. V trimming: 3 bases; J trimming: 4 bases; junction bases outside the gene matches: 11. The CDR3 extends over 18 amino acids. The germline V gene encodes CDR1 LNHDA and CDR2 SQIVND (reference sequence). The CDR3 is CASSIGSVGQGANQPQHF. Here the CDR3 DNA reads TGTGCCAGTAGTATTGGTAGTGTAGGACAGGGGGCTAATCAGCCCCAGCATTTT.

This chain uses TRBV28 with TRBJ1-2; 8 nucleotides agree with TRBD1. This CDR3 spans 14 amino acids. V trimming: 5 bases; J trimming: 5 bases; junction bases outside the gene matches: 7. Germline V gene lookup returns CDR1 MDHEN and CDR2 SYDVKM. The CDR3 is CASSRQGANYGYTF. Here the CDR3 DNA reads TGTGCCAGCAGTCGTCAGGGGGCCAATTATGGCTACACCTTC.

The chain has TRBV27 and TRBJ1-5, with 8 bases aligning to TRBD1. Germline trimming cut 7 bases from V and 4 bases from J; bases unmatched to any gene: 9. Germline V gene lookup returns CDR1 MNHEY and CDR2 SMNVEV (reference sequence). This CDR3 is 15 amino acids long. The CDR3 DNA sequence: TGTGCCAGCAACTCCGCGGACAGGGCAAATCAGCCCCAGCATTTT. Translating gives CASNSADRANQPQHF.

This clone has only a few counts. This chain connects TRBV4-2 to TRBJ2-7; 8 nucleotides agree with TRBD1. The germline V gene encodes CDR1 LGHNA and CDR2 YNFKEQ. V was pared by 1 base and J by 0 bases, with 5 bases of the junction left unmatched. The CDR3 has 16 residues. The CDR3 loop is CASSQAGTGASYEQYF. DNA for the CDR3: TGTGCCAGCAGCCAAGCCGGGACAGGAGCCTCCTACGAGCAGTACTTC.

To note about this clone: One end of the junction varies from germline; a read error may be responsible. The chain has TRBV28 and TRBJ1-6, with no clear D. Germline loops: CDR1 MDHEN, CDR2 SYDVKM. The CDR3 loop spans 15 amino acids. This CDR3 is CASSVWGGSRSPLHF. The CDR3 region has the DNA TGTGCCAGCAGTGTATGGGGAGGGTCACGATCACCCCTCCACTTT. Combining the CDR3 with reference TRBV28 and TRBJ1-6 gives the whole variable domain DVKVTQSSRYLVKRTGEKVFLECVQDMDHENMFWYRQDPGLGLRLIYFSYDVKMKEKGDIPEGYSVSREKKERFSLILESASTNQTSMYLCASSVWGGSRSPLHFGNGTRLTVT.

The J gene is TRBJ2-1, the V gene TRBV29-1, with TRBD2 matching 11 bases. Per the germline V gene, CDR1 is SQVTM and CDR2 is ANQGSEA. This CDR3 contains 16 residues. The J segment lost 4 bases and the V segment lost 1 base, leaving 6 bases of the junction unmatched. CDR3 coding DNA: TGCAGCGTTGAAGGGACTAGCGGGCTGTTATACAATGAGCAGTTCTTC. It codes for CSVEGTSGLLYNEQFF.

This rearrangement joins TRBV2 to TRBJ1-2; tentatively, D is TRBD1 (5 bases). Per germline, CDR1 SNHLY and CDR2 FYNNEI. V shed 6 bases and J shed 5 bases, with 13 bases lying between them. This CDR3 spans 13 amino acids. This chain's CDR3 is CASSAAGPYGYTF. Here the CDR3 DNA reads TGTGCCAGCAGCGCCGCGGGACCGTATGGCTACACCTTC. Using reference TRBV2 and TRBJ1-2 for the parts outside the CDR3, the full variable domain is EPEVTQTPSHQVTQMGQEVILRCVPISNHLYFYWYRQILGQKVEFLVSFYNNEISEKSEIFDDQFSVERPDGSNFTLKIRSTKLEDSAMYFCASSAAGPYGYTFGSGTRLTVV.

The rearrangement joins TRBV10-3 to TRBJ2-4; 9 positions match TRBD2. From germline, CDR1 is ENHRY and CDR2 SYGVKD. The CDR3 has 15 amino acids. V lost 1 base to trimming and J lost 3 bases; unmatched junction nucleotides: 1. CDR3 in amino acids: CAISELAGVKNIQYF. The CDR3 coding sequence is TGTGCCATCAGTGAGTTAGCGGGAGTCAAAAACATTCAGTACTTC.

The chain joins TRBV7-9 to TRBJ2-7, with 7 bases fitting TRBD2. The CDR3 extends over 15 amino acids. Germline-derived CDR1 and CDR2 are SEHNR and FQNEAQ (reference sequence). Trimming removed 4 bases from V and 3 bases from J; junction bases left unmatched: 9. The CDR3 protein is CASSSPSGENYEQYF. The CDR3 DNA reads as TGTGCCAGCAGCTCCCCTAGCGGAGAAAACTACGAGCAGTACTTC.

This chain's CDR3 is CASQPFGLADHTDTQYF. DNA for the CDR3: TGTGCCAGTCAACCCTTCGGACTAGCGGATCACACAGATACGCAGTATTTT. The chain is built from TRBV28 and TRBJ2-3, with 10 bases identical to TRBD2. The CDR3 sequence is 17 residues long. V shed 9 bases and J 2 bases; nucleotides not matched to a gene: 14. CDR1 and CDR2 (germline): MDHEN, SYDVKM.

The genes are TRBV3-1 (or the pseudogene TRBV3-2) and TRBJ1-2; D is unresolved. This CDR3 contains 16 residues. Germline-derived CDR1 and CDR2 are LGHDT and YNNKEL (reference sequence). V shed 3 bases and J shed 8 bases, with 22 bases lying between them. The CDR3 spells CASSHQQIDLRGGYTF. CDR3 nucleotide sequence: TGTGCCAGCAGCCACCAGCAGATCGATCTCCGAGGGGGCTACACCTTC.

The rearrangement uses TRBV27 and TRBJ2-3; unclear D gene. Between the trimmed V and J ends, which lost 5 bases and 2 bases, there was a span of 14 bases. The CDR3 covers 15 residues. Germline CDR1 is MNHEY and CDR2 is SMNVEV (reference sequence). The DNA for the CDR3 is TGTGCCAGCAGTCCTCTACTTGAATCCACAGATACGCAGTATTTT. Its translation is CASSPLLESTDTQYF.